This TCR beta chain is from a study of T cell responses to AZD1222 COVID-19 vaccine. Findings and caveats of the study: Donors, mostly white British, included more females; clonal diversity was possibly underestimated.

Method: immunoSEQ multiplex PCR; TCRdb's copy keeps in-frame clones and lacks some. The table records around 150,000 clones, roughly 90% of them present only once. J was trimmed by 6 bases and V by 8 bases; bases with no gene match: 15. Looked up from germline, CDR1 is LNHDA and CDR2 is SQIVND (reference sequence). CDR3 length: 15 amino acids. Note on this clone: Its antigen is still unknown.

This specimen was peripheral blood, taken 28 days after the second AZD1222 dose. This TCR derives from an adult who received the AZD1222 COVID-19 vaccine. This rearrangement joins TRBV19 to TRBJ1-2; 7 nucleotides match TRBD1. CDR3 DNA: TGTGCCAGTGCACCCCCGGGCAGGGGGAGCCATGGCTACACCTTC. Protein: CASAPPGRGSHGYTF.